Following are 30 T cell receptor beta chains from one sample sequenced in a study of OX40 agonist ivuxolimab in advanced cancers. Produced via immunoSEQ multiplex PCR; TCRdb's table is partial and in-frame only. The sample holds about 12,000 clones, around 86% seen once. The sample here was CD4+ or CD8+ T cells sorted from blood, taken in a trial of the OX40 agonist ivuxolimab. These receptors originate from an adult with an advanced solid tumor such as melanoma, head and neck, liver or kidney cancer.

This clone was observed a few times. This chain joins TRBV5-6 and TRBJ2-7; D call uncertain. Trimming left V 0 bases short and J 2 bases short, with 6 bases between. Germline V gene lookup returns CDR1 SGHDT and CDR2 YYEEEE. The CDR3 runs to 13 residues. The CDR3 bases are TGTGCCAGCAGCTTGGTAGGAACCTACGAGCAGTACTTC. Amino acids: CASSLVGTYEQYF.

This clone showed up just a few times. The chain employs TRBV7-3 and TRBJ2-2, with no clear D. The V and J ends lost 2 bases and 2 bases respectively, with 9 bases between them. Per germline, CDR1 SGHTA and CDR2 FQGTGA. The CDR3 is 15 residues long. The CDR3 sequence is CASSLDVGNTGELFF. Written as DNA, the CDR3 is TGTGCCAGCAGCTTAGACGTAGGAAACACCGGGGAGCTGTTTTTT.

There are a few counts of this clone. CDR3 sequence (DNA): TGTGCCAGCAGCAAAGTGGGAGGGCATGTAATTTATGGGGAGCTGTTTTTT. Protein: CASSKVGGHVIYGELFF. The J gene is TRBJ2-2, the V gene TRBV21-1; TRBD2 is taken as the D call from the table, unchecked against the DNA. TRBV21-1 is marked as a pseudogene. CDR3 length equals 17 residues.

V and J are TRBV2 and TRBJ2-7; D is unclear. The germline V gene encodes CDR1 SNHLY and CDR2 FYNNEI. This CDR3 is built from 10 residues. V lost 8 bases and J 4 bases, leaving 6 bases between the germline ends. Written as DNA, the CDR3 is TGTGCCAGCCGTAGGTACGAGCAGTACTTC. It translates to CASRRYEQYF.

The table lists this clone with a count of one. The rearrangement joins TRBV6-1 to TRBJ2-3; 11 bases match TRBD2. Looked up from germline, CDR1 is MNHNS and CDR2 is SASEGT. After removal of 4 bases from V and 5 bases from J, the junction contained 5 bases not matched to a gene. The CDR3 length is 15 residues. CDR3 in amino acids: CASSALAGGGDTQYF. The CDR3 DNA follows: TGTGCCAGCAGTGCCCTAGCGGGGGGTGGAGATACGCAGTATTTT.

The V and J genes are TRBV7-9 and TRBJ2-1; D might be TRBD2 (5 bases). This CDR3 region has 17 residues. V was trimmed by 1 base and J by 3 bases, leaving 16 bases between them. Germline V lookup: CDR1 SEHNR, CDR2 FQNEAQ (reference sequence). The CDR3, as DNA: TGTGCCAGCAGCTTAGGAGGGTCCGGTCCACGCTACAATGAGCAGTTCTTC. Translation gives CASSLGGSGPRYNEQFF. The full variable domain, in which reference TRBV7-9 and TRBJ2-1 provide the parts outside the CDR3, is DTGVSQNPRHKITKRGQNVTFRCDPISEHNRLYWYRQTLGQGPEFLTYFQNEAQLEKSRLLSDRFSAERPKGSFSTLEIQRTEQGDSAMYLCASSLGGSGPRYNEQFFGPGTRLTVL.

J is TRBJ1-6 and V is TRBV28, with unresolved D. The CDR3 covers 14 residues. Germline V gene sequence: CDR1 MDHEN, CDR2 SYDVKM. With 5 bases removed from V and 4 bases from J, the gap between germline ends came to 9 bases. CDR3 nucleotide sequence: TGTGCCAGCAGTCCAGAGTTTTATAATTCACCCCTCCACTTT. It specifies CASSPEFYNSPLHF.

The genes are TRBV11-2 and TRBJ2-3; unclear D gene. Germline V gene lookup returns CDR1 SGHAT and CDR2 FQNNGV. V was clipped by 3 bases and J by 5 bases, with 6 bases between them. CDR3 length equals 12 residues. CDR3 amino acids: CASSFLQDTQYF. The CDR3 region has the DNA TGTGCCAGCAGCTTCTTACAAGATACGCAGTATTTT.

The V call is TRBV2, the J call TRBJ2-1; TRBD2 aligns across 10 bases. The germline CDR1 and CDR2 sequences are SNHLY and FYNNEI. With 2 bases clipped from V and 0 bases from J, the junction kept 13 bases outside the gene matches. CDR3 size: 20 residues. The CDR3 nucleotides read TGTGCCAGCAGTGAAACGGATAAGCGGGAGGGATTTAGCTCCTACAATGAGCAGTTCTTC. Translation: CASSETDKREGFSSYNEQFF. The full variable domain, in which reference TRBV2 and TRBJ2-1 provide the parts outside the CDR3, is EPEVTQTPSHQVTQMGQEVILRCVPISNHLYFYWYRQILGQKVEFLVSFYNNEISEKSEIFDDQFSVERPDGSNFTLKIRSTKLEDSAMYFCASSETDKREGFSSYNEQFFGPGTRLTVL.

The genes are TRBV19 and TRBJ1-1; no reliable D call. Germline values: CDR1 LNHDA, CDR2 SQIVND (reference sequence). With 0 bases removed from V and 0 bases from J, the gap between germline ends came to 8 bases. The CDR3 sequence is 15 residues long. CDR3 sequence reads: CASSIDHILNTEAFF. The CDR3, as DNA: TGTGCCAGTAGTATAGATCATATACTGAACACTGAAGCTTTCTTT.

The CDR3, as DNA: TGTGCCAGCGGATGGGACGGATATGGCTACACCTTC. This codes for CASGWDGYGYTF. The V and J genes are TRBV28 and TRBJ1-2; D may be TRBD1 (5 bases). Germline V gene sequence: CDR1 MDHEN, CDR2 SYDVKM. The CDR3 extends over 12 amino acids. Trimming stripped 8 bases from V and 5 bases from J, with 12 bases between.

This clone occurred once. V and J are TRBV27 and TRBJ2-3; a weak D match, TRBD2 (6 bases). Germline V lookup: CDR1 MNHEY, CDR2 SMNVEV (reference sequence). The V end lost 5 bases, the J end lost 0 bases, and 12 bases lay between the germline ends. This CDR3 region has 15 residues. Written as DNA, the CDR3 is TGTGCCAGCAGTGGATGGGACTCTAGCACAGATACGCAGTATTTT. It is translated as CASSGWDSSTDTQYF.

A few counts support this clone. The chain links TRBV19 to TRBJ2-2; D remains unclear. The CDR3 contains 13 residues. The V gene's germline CDR1 is LNHDA and CDR2 SQIVND (reference sequence). Trimming removed 4 bases at V and 3 bases at J, with 6 bases between. The CDR3 reads CASSTHYTGELFF. The CDR3, as DNA: TGTGCCAGTAGTACCCATTACACCGGGGAGCTGTTTTTT.

Only one count was recorded for this clone. The chain has TRBV6-5 and TRBJ1-2; tentatively, D is TRBD1 (6 bases). The V end was cut by 0 bases, the J end by 4 bases, with 12 bases between. The CDR3 runs to 15 residues. CDR1 MNHEY and CDR2 SVGAGI come from the germline V gene. CDR3 sequence reads: CASSYSEDSGYGYTF. The CDR3, as DNA: TGTGCCAGCAGTTACTCGGAGGACAGCGGCTATGGCTACACCTTC.

Within the sample, this clone is medium-sized (0.01 to 0.1%). The rearrangement links TRBV9 to TRBJ2-2; D is possibly TRBD2 (6 bases). Per germline, CDR1 SGDLS and CDR2 YYNGEE. The CDR3 covers 15 residues. V dropped 3 bases and J dropped 4 bases, with 13 bases sitting between them. CDR3: CASSGGLQGTGELFF. CDR3 nucleotide sequence: TGTGCCAGCAGCGGGGGACTTCAGGGCACCGGGGAGCTGTTTTTT. The full variable domain, rest sourced from reference TRBV9 and TRBJ2-2, is DSGVTQTPKHLITATGQRVTLRCSPRSGDLSVYWYQQSLDQGLQFLIQYYNGEERAKGNILERFSAQQFPDLHSELNLSSLELGDSALYFCASSGGLQGTGELFFGEGSRLTVL.

The chain combines TRBV28 with TRBJ2-2; the D gene is possibly TRBD2 (7 bases). This CDR3 is 15 amino acids long. V dropped 2 bases and J dropped 5 bases, with 12 bases sitting between them. The germline CDR1 and CDR2 sequences are MDHEN and SYDVKM. DNA of the CDR3: TGTGCCAGCAGTTTACGGGGGGCGCGGACCGGGGAGCTGTTTTTT. Protein sequence: CASSLRGARTGELFF.

This chain links TRBV5-4 with TRBJ1-1; 10 bases align to TRBD1. V shed 4 bases and J 0 bases; nucleotides not matched to a gene: 15. The CDR3 sequence is 19 residues long. In germline, CDR1 is SGHNT, CDR2 YYREEE (reference sequence). This chain's CDR3 is CASSANLGGTGVMNTEAFF. The CDR3 coding sequence is TGTGCCAGCAGCGCAAACCTAGGGGGGACAGGGGTTATGAACACTGAAGCTTTCTTT. The entire variable domain, with the rest obtained from reference TRBV5-4 and TRBJ1-1, is as follows: ETGVTQSPTHLIKTRGQQVTLRCSSQSGHNTVSWYQQALGQGPQFIFQYYREEENGRGNFPPRFSGLQFPNYSSELNVNALELDDSALYLCASSANLGGTGVMNTEAFFGQGTRLTVV.

The chain uses TRBV5-4 and TRBJ2-3, with D possibly being TRBD1 (5 bases). Looked up from germline, CDR1 is SGHNT and CDR2 is YYREEE (reference sequence). Trimming left V 3 bases short and J 3 bases short, with 14 bases between. CDR3 length: 15 amino acids. CDR3 sequence (DNA): TGTGCCAGCAGCTCCCAGGGTTTCGGGACAGATACGCAGTATTTT. It codes for CASSSQGFGTDTQYF.

This clone turned up a few times. CDR3 DNA sequence: TGTGCCAGCAGTTTAAGGGCTTACTTGGGGACTGAAGCTTTCTTT. Translation: CASSLRAYLGTEAFF. The chain combines TRBV27 with TRBJ1-1, with no clear D. Germline CDR1 and CDR2: MNHEY and SMNVEV (reference sequence). The CDR3 extends over 15 amino acids. Trimming took 2 bases from V and 5 from J, leaving 15 bases between them.

This clone was counted a single time. The chain joins TRBV21-1 to TRBJ1-1; TRBD1, the table's D call, was not compared with the DNA. TRBV21-1 constitutes a pseudogene. The CDR3 is 18 amino acids. CDR3 sequence: CASRISGTGGFKDTEAFF. The CDR3 coding sequence is TGTGCCAGCCGAATATCCGGGACAGGGGGCTTTAAGGACACTGAAGCTTTCTTT.

The V gene is TRBV28, the J gene TRBJ2-5; 9 nucleotides match TRBD2. V was pared by 1 base and J by 0 bases, with 3 bases of the junction left unmatched. CDR1 and CDR2 (germline): MDHEN, SYDVKM. This CDR3 has 16 residues. DNA of the CDR3: TGTGCCAGCAGTTTATTGGCTAGCGGGAACCAAGAGACCCAGTACTTC. Its translation: CASSLLASGNQETQYF.

This clone was seen more than once but under ten times. This chain joins TRBV4-3 and TRBJ1-6; the D is unclear. Germline V gene data show CDR1 as LGHNA and CDR2 as YSLEER. V gave up 4 bases and J gave up 9 bases, with 13 bases separating them. There are 14 residues in the CDR3. Here the CDR3 reads CASSLGAEGSPLHF. CDR3 DNA sequence: TGCGCCAGCAGCCTGGGAGCAGAGGGTTCACCCCTCCACTTT.

The CDR3 loop reads CASRPGLAGDGGELFF. CDR3 nucleotide sequence: TGTGCCAGCAGACCGGGACTAGCGGGGGATGGCGGGGAGCTGTTTTTT. The chain combines TRBV7-8 with TRBJ2-2, with 14 bases aligning to TRBD2. This CDR3 contains 16 residues. Per germline, CDR1 SGHVS and CDR2 FQNEAQ. V trimming: 6 bases; J trimming: 7 bases; junction bases outside the gene matches: 7.

This sequence joins TRBV4-2 and TRBJ1-2; 8 nucleotides match TRBD1. Germline trimming cut 5 bases from V and 8 bases from J; bases unmatched to any gene: 19. There are 17 residues in the CDR3. Germline assignment: CDR1 LGHNA and CDR2 YNFKEQ. The CDR3: CASSLDHATGALEGYTF. CDR3 nucleotides: TGTGCCAGCAGCTTGGATCATGCGACAGGGGCCCTGGAAGGCTACACCTTC.

This chain uses TRBV7-8 with TRBJ2-1; a possible D gene is TRBD2 (7 bases). V gave up 5 bases and J gave up 3 bases, with 11 bases separating them. Germline lookup yields CDR1 SGHVS and CDR2 FQNEAQ. The length of the CDR3 is 14 residues. The CDR3 DNA sequence: TGTGCCAGCAGCCCGGGGGGCTTCTACAATGAGCAGTTCTTC. Encoded protein: CASSPGGFYNEQFF. Full variable domain (remainder filled in from reference TRBV7-8 and TRBJ2-1): GAGVSQSPRYKVAKRGQDVALRCDPISGHVSLFWYQQALGQGPEFLTYFQNEAQLDKSGLPSDRFFAERPEGSVSTLKIQRTQQEDSAVYLCASSPGGFYNEQFFGPGTRLTVL.

The rearrangement links TRBV7-9 to TRBJ1-1; D ambiguous. Germline-derived CDR1 and CDR2 are SEHNR and FQNEAQ (reference sequence). Trimming took off 5 bases at V and 1 base at J, with 8 bases between the two ends. The CDR3 has 13 amino acids. The CDR3 here is CASSPDGNTEAFF. Written as DNA, the CDR3 is TGTGCCAGCAGCCCCGATGGGAACACTGAAGCTTTCTTT. The whole variable domain, remainder taken from reference TRBV7-9 and TRBJ1-1, is DTGVSQNPRHKITKRGQNVTFRCDPISEHNRLYWYRQTLGQGPEFLTYFQNEAQLEKSRLLSDRFSAERPKGSFSTLEIQRTEQGDSAMYLCASSPDGNTEAFFGQGTRLTVV.

The V gene is TRBV9, the J gene TRBJ1-2, with D possibly being TRBD1 (6 bases). Germline CDR1 SGDLS, CDR2 YYNGEE. The CDR3 contains 15 residues. The ends were cut back, 2 bases at V and 0 bases at J, with 11 bases in the middle. CDR3 amino acids: CASSVGGLPNYGYTF. DNA of the CDR3: TGTGCCAGCAGCGTGGGGGGGCTCCCTAACTATGGCTACACCTTC.

The chain links TRBV18 to TRBJ1-1; D is perhaps TRBD1 (5 bases). The CDR3 covers 16 residues. Per germline, CDR1 KGHSH and CDR2 LQKENI. The V and J ends lost 3 bases and 0 bases respectively, with 14 bases between them. CDR3 amino acids: CASSPDGALMNTEAFF. CDR3 nucleotide sequence: TGTGCCAGCTCACCCGACGGGGCCCTCATGAACACTGAAGCTTTCTTT.

This chain links TRBV7-6 with TRBJ2-7, with TRBD2 identical over 7 bases. J was trimmed by 3 bases and V by 4 bases; bases with no gene match: 12. Germline loops: CDR1 SGHVS, CDR2 FNYEAQ. The CDR3 contains 16 residues. The CDR3 protein is CASSSEAGTLGYEQYF. CDR3 DNA sequence: TGTGCCAGCAGCTCTGAAGCGGGAACCCTCGGCTACGAGCAGTACTTC.

The rearrangement joins TRBV2 to TRBJ1-1; TRBD1 matches at 7 bases. V lost 8 bases, J lost 2 bases, and 8 bases stayed unmatched. CDR1 is SNHLY, CDR2 FYNNEI, per germline. The CDR3 contains 14 residues. The CDR3 sequence is CASWKGTVNTEAFF. The CDR3 nucleotides are TGTGCCAGCTGGAAGGGGACAGTAAACACTGAAGCTTTCTTT.